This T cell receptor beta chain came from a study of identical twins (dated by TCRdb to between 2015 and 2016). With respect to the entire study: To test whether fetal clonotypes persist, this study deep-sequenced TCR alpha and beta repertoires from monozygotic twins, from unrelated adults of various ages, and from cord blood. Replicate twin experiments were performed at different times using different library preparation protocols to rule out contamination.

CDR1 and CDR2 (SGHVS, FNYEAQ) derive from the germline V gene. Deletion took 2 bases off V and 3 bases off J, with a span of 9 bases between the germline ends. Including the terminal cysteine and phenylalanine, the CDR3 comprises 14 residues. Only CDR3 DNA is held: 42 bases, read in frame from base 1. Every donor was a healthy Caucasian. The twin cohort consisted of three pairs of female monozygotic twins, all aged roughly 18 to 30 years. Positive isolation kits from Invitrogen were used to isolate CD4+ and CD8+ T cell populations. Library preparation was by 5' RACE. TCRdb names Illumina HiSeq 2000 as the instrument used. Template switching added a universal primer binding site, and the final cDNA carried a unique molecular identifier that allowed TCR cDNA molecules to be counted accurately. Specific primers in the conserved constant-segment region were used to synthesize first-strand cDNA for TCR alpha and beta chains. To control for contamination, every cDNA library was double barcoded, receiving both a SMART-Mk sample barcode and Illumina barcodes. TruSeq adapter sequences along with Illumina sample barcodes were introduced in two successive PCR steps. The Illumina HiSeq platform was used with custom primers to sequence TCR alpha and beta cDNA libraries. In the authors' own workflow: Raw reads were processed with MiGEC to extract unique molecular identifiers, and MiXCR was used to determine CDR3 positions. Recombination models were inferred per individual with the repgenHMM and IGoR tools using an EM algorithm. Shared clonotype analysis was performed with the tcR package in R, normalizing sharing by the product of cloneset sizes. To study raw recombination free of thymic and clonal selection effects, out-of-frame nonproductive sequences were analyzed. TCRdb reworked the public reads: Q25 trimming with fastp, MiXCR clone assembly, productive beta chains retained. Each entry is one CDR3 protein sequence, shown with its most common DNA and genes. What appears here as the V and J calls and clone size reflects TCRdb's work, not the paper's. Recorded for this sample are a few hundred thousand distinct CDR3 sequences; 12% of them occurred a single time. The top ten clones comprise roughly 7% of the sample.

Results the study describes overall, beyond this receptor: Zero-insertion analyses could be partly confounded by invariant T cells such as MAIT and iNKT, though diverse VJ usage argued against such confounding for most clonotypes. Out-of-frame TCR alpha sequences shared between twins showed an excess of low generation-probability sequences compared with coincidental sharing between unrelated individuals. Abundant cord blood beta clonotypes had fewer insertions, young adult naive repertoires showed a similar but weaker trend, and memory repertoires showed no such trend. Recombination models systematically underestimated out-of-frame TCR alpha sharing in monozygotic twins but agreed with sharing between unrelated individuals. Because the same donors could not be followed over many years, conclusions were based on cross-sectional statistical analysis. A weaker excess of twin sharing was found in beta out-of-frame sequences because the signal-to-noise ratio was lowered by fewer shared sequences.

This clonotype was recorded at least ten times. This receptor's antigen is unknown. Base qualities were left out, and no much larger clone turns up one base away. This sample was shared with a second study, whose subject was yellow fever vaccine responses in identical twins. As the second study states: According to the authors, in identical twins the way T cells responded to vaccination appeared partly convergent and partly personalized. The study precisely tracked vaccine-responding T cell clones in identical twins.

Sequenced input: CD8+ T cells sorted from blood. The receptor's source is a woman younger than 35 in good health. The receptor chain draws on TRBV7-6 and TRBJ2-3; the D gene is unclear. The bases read TGTGCCAGCAGCTTAAACCGACTGACAGATACGCAGTATTTT. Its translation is CASSLNRLTDTQYF. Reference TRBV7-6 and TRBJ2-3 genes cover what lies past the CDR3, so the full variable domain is GAGVSQSPRYKVTKRGQDVALRCDPISGHVSLYWYRQALGQGPEFLTYFNYEAQQDKSGLPNDRFSAERPEGSISTLTIQRTEQRDSAMYRCASSLNRLTDTQYFGPGTRLTVL.